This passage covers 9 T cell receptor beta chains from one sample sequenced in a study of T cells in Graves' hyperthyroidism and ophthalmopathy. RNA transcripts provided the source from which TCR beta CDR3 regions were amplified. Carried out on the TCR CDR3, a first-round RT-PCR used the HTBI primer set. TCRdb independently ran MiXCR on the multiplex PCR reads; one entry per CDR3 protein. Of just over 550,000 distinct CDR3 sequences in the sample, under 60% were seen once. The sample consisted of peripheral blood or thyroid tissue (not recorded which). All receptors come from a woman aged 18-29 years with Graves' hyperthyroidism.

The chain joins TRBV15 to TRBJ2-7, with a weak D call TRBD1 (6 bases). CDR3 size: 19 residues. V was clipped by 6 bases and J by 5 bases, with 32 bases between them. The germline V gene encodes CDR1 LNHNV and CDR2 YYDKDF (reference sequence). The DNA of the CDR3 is TGTGCCACCAGAACCCCCAGAGATTGGGCGGTAACAGGGAGCCACGAGCAGTACTTC. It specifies CATRTPRDWAVTGSHEQYF.

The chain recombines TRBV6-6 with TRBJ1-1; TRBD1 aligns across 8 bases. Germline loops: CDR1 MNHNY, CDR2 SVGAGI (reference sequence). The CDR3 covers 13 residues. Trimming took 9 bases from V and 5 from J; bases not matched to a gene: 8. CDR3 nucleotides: TGTGCCAGTGACACAGGGGGGGGGACTGAAGCTTTCTTT. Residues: CASDTGGGTEAFF.

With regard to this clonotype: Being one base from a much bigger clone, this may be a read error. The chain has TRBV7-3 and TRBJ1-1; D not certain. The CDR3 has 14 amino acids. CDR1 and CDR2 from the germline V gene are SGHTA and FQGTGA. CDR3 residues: CASSLSSGNTEASF. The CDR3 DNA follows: TGTGCCAGCAGCTTAAGTTCCGGGAACACTGAAGCTTCCTTT.

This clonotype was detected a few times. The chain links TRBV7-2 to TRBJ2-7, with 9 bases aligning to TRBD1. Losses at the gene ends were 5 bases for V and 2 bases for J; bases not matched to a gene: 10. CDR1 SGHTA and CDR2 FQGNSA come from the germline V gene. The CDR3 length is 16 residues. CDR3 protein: CASSHVGTGNTYEQYF. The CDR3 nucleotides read TGTGCCAGCAGCCACGTTGGGACAGGGAATACCTACGAGCAGTACTTC.

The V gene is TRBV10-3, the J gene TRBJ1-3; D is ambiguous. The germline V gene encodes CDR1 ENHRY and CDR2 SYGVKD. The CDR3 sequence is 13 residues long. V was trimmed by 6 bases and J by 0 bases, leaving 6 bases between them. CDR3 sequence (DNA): TGTGCCATCAGCCGGAACTCTGGAAACACCATATATTTT. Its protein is CAISRNSGNTIYF.

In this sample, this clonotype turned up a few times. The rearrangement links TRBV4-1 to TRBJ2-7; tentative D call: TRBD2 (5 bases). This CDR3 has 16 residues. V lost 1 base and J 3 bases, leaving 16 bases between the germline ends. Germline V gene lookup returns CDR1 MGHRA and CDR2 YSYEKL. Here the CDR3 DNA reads TGCGCCAGCAGCCAAGGTTATGGGGAGACGAACTACGAGCAGTACTTC. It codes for CASSQGYGETNYEQYF.

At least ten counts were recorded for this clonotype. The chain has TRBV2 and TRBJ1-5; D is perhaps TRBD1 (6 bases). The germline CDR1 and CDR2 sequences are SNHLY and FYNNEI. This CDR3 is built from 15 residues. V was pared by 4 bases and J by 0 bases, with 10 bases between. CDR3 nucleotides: TGTGCCAGCAGTGCGGGACATTATAGCAATCAGCCCCAGCATTTT. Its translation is CASSAGHYSNQPQHF.

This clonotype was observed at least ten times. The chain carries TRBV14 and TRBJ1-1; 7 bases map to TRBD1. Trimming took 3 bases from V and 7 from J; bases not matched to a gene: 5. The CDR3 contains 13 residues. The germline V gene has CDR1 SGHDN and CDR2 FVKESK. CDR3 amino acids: CASSQGTVNEAFF. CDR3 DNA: TGTGCCAGCAGCCAGGGGACAGTCAATGAAGCTTTCTTT.

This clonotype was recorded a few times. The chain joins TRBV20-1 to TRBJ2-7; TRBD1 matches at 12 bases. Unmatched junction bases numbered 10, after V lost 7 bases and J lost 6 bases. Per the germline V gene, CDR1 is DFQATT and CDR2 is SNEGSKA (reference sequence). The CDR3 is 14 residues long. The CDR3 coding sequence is TGCAGTGTCACGACGGGACAGGGGGCCGGCGAGCAGTACTTC. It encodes CSVTTGQGAGEQYF.